The present T cell receptor (beta chain) was sequenced within a study of read filtering for tumor transcriptome and immune sequencing. For the study at large: Among patients, 17 to 20 were male and 15 or so female, aged about 45 to 85 (mean approximately 62). General study results and limits: The sorted CD138-negative fraction was a mixed bone marrow immune population, not purified T cells. IR-seq captured clonotypes deeper and more reliably than RNA-seq.

This clonotype was seen a few times. Its antigen is not identified. The library was built from around 400 ng RNA with molecular barcoded adaptors for alpha/delta and beta/gamma chains. From the reads, TCRdb called clonotypes with MiXCR, one entry per CDR3 protein. The sample gives 30,000 to 40,000 distinct CDR3 sequences, around 15% of which show up once; approximately 6.5% is in the top ten. The sequencing sample was made of a population of CD138-negative cells sorted from bone marrow. This sequence originates from a donor at least 40 years old with multiple myeloma.

In DNA, the CDR3 is TGTGCCAGCAGGGCCCCCCAAGAGACCCAGTACTTC. Its translation is CASRAPQETQYF. This chain connects TRBV28 to TRBJ2-5; D is uncertain. This CDR3 contains 12 residues. Germline assignment: CDR1 MDHEN and CDR2 SYDVKM. V dropped 6 bases and J dropped 1 base, with 6 bases sitting between them.